This T cell receptor (beta chain) is from a study of cytomegalovirus exposure and HLA in healthy donors. Both 60 Vbeta primers and 13 Jbeta primers went into the PCR. Method: immunoSEQ multiplex PCR; TCRdb's copy keeps in-frame clones and lacks some. Of approximately 160,000 clones in the sample, 65% to 70% were seen once. The sequenced material came from PBMCs. This receptor was identified in a young woman in good health and CMV-seropositive.

The CDR3 here is CSTKRTSGGAAYNEQFF. Written as DNA, the CDR3 is TGCAGCACCAAGCGGACTAGCGGGGGCGCGGCCTACAATGAGCAGTTCTTC. This chain joins TRBV29-1 and TRBJ2-1; TRBD2 agrees at 13 bases. The CDR3 consists of 17 residues. V lost 8 bases and J lost 2; bases outside the gene matches: 12. CDR1 and CDR2 from the germline V gene are SQVTM and ANQGSEA.